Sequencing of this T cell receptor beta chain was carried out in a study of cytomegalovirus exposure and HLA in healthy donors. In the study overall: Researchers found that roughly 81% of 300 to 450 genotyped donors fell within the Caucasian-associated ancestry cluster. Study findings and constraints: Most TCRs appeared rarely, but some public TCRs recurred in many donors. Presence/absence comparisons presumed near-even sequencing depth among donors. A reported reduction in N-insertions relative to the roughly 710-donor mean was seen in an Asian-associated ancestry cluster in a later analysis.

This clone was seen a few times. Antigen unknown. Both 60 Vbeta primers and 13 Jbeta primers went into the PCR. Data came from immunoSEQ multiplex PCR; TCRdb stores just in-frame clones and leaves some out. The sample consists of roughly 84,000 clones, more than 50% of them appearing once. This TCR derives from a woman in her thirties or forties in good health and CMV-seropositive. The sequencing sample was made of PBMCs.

The CDR3 reads CASKIGQAGVYEQYF. Written as DNA, the CDR3 is TGTGCCAGCAAAATCGGACAGGCCGGCGTGTACGAGCAGTACTTC. The chain combines TRBV19 with TRBJ2-5; 7 positions match TRBD1. The end of the DNA is better explained by TRBJ2-7, so the J call may be wrong. CDR3 length equals 15 residues. CDR1 LNHDA and CDR2 SQIVND come from the germline V gene (reference sequence).